This T cell receptor beta chain was obtained from a study of somatic mutations in cytotoxic T cells in rheumatoid arthritis. The study's findings and limits: For rheumatoid arthritis patients, the slight TRBV07 underrepresentation lacked multiple-comparison adjustment.

The V gene end was trimmed by 1 base and the J gene end by 5 bases; junction bases not matched to a gene: 5. CDR1 is LGHNA, CDR2 YNFKEQ, per germline. This CDR3 is built from 15 residues. Sequencing used immunoSEQ multiplex PCR; TCRdb keeps in-frame clones, though not all of them. The sample has some 18,000 clones; about three quarters are singletons. Concerning this clone: Its antigen is unknown.

The sequence came from an adult with rheumatoid arthritis. Sample: CD8+ T cells sorted from blood. The rearrangement joins TRBV4-2 to TRBJ2-1; TRBD2 matches at 7 bases. CDR3 DNA: TGTGCCAGCAGCCAAGGAATGGGGACTAACAATGAGCAGTTCTTC. It specifies CASSQGMGTNNEQFF.